Each of the 14 T cell receptor beta chains below was sequenced from the same sample in a study of blood T cells in healthy people across ages. Primed by a sample-barcoded 5' primer and a J-beta primer mix, a second PCR proceeded for roughly 6 to 12 cycles. MiXCR, applied by TCRdb to the 5' RACE reads, yields one record per CDR3 protein. The data contain 1.5 million to 2 million distinct CDR3 sequences, under 30% of them seen just once; the ten biggest clones take up over 7%. The sequencing sample was made of blood. These TCRs come from a woman in her thirties in good health.

J is TRBJ1-2 and V is TRBV9; D unclear. Germline assignment: CDR1 SGDLS and CDR2 YYNGEE. The CDR3 sequence is 15 residues long. V gave up 0 bases and J gave up 4 bases, with 13 bases separating them. This chain's CDR3 is CASSVGPSSSYGYTF. In DNA form, the CDR3 reads TGTGCCAGCAGCGTAGGCCCCAGTTCTTCCTATGGCTACACCTTC. The whole variable domain, remainder taken from reference TRBV9 and TRBJ1-2, is DSGVTQTPKHLITATGQRVTLRCSPRSGDLSVYWYQQSLDQGLQFLIQYYNGEERAKGNILERFSAQQFPDLHSELNLSSLELGDSALYFCASSVGPSSSYGYTFGSGTRLTVV.

This chain links TRBV7-2 with TRBJ2-3; 13 nucleotides line up with TRBD2. This CDR3 region has 16 residues. The trim removed 5 bases at V and 3 bases at J, leaving 5 bases unmatched. Per the germline V gene, CDR1 is SGHTA and CDR2 is FQGNSA. The CDR3 sequence: CASSVTSGRATDTQYF. For the CDR3, the DNA is TGTGCCAGCAGCGTCACTAGCGGGAGGGCTACAGATACGCAGTATTTT.

This sequence joins TRBV2 and TRBJ1-1; 10 positions match TRBD1. The length of the CDR3 is 11 residues. V gave up 7 bases and J gave up 10 bases; unmatched junction bases: 3. Germline V CDR1 and CDR2: SNHLY, FYNNEI. DNA of the CDR3: TGTGCCAGCAATGGGGACAGGGGAGCTTTCTTT. This translates into CASNGDRGAFF.

This clonotype was seen at least ten times. The gene calls are TRBV7-2 and TRBJ2-7; tentatively, D is TRBD2 (7 bases). V was cut by 0 bases and J by 4 bases, with 16 bases left in between. This CDR3 comprises 16 residues. Germline CDR1 is SGHTA and CDR2 is FQGNSA. The CDR3 region is CASSLAGGALSYEQYF. In DNA, the CDR3 is TGTGCCAGCAGCTTAGCGGGGGGGGCGCTTTCTTACGAGCAGTACTTC.

In its sample, this clonotype was seen many times. The V call is TRBV13, the J call TRBJ2-7; tentatively, D is TRBD1 (6 bases). Trimming pared 0 bases from V and 3 bases from J, leaving 12 bases between. Germline loops: CDR1 PRHDT, CDR2 FYEKMQ (reference sequence). The CDR3 covers 15 residues. The CDR3 reads CASSLGQRTDYEQYF. In DNA, the CDR3 is TGTGCCAGCAGCTTAGGCCAGCGGACAGACTACGAGCAGTACTTC.

This clonotype was observed a few times. The rearrangement uses TRBV28 and TRBJ2-7, with 7 bases identical to TRBD1. Trimming at V came to 3 bases and at J to 5 bases, leaving 7 bases not matched to a gene. The germline V gene has CDR1 MDHEN and CDR2 SYDVKM. This CDR3 comprises 14 residues. For the CDR3, the DNA is TGTGCCAGCAGTTTCGGGGACAGCCGAGACGAGCAGTACTTC. Its translation is CASSFGDSRDEQYF.

This clonotype was counted only a few times. The rearrangement links TRBV2 to TRBJ2-3, with a weak D call TRBD2 (6 bases). The CDR3 extends over 15 amino acids. Germline CDR1 reads SNHLY; CDR2 reads FYNNEI. Between the trimmed V and J ends, which lost 7 bases and 0 bases, there was a span of 14 bases. Written as DNA, the CDR3 is TGTGCCAGCACCATAACCGGGACTAGCACAGATACGCAGTATTTT. It specifies CASTITGTSTDTQYF. Filled out from reference TRBV2 and TRBJ2-3, the complete variable domain reads EPEVTQTPSHQVTQMGQEVILRCVPISNHLYFYWYRQILGQKVEFLVSFYNNEISEKSEIFDDQFSVERPDGSNFTLKIRSTKLEDSAMYFCASTITGTSTDTQYFGPGTRLTVL.

The V call is TRBV4-3, the J call TRBJ1-1; tentatively, D is TRBD1 (6 bases). The V end was cut by 4 bases, the J end by 5 bases, with 29 bases between. The CDR3 runs 19 residues. The germline V gene encodes CDR1 LGHNA and CDR2 YSLEER. CDR3 protein: CASSLLPTGPEIGGTEAFF. CDR3 in DNA: TGCGCCAGCAGCCTTCTTCCCACCGGGCCAGAGATAGGGGGGACTGAAGCTTTCTTT.

This chain connects TRBV9 to TRBJ1-4; 9 positions agree with TRBD1. The germline V gene has CDR1 SGDLS and CDR2 YYNGEE. The CDR3 runs 15 residues. Trimming removed 4 bases from V and 7 bases from J; junction bases left unmatched: 8. CDR3 amino acids: CASSPGRDRVEKLFF. In DNA, the CDR3 is TGTGCCAGCAGCCCCGGCCGGGACAGGGTTGAAAAACTGTTTTTT.

This clonotype was observed a few times. The chain links TRBV2 to TRBJ2-1; 9 nucleotides match TRBD2. The V segment lost 3 bases and the J segment 4 bases; nucleotides outside the gene matches: 13. Germline values: CDR1 SNHLY, CDR2 FYNNEI. The CDR3 loop spans 18 amino acids. The CDR3 protein is CASSDGLAGRWGYNEQFF. In DNA, the CDR3 is TGTGCCAGCAGTGATGGTCTAGCGGGAAGGTGGGGTTACAATGAGCAGTTCTTC.

This clonotype was seen repeatedly, ten times or more. V is TRBV7-3 and J is TRBJ2-1, with D uncertain. This CDR3 is 16 amino acids long. V lost 3 bases to trimming and J lost 4 bases, with 16 bases between them. The germline CDR1 and CDR2 sequences are SGHTA and FQGTGA. The CDR3 sequence is CASSFYAPLEYNEQFF. CDR3 nucleotides: TGTGCCAGCAGCTTTTACGCCCCGCTGGAGTACAATGAGCAGTTCTTC.

The chain links TRBV27 to TRBJ1-1, with 7 bases fitting TRBD1. The CDR3 totals 17 residues. With V trimmed by 5 bases and J by 3 bases, 15 bases remained unmatched. Germline V CDR1 and CDR2: MNHEY, SMNVEV (reference sequence). The chain's CDR3 is CASSTYPGGPLDTEAFF. The CDR3 DNA follows: TGTGCCAGCAGTACCTACCCAGGGGGGCCTCTTGACACTGAAGCTTTCTTT.

Many counts were recorded for this clonotype. The chain uses TRBV2 and TRBJ1-2, with D hard to call. V was trimmed by 9 bases and J by 1 base, leaving 6 bases between them. The CDR3 runs to 11 residues. CDR1 is SNHLY, CDR2 FYNNEI, per germline. The chain's CDR3 is CASRVNYGYTF. CDR3 sequence (DNA): TGTGCCAGTAGGGTTAACTATGGCTACACCTTC.

The chain couples TRBV29-1 to TRBJ2-4; D is perhaps TRBD1 (5 bases). V gave up 6 bases and J gave up 6 bases, with 15 bases separating them. Germline V gene sequence: CDR1 SQVTM, CDR2 ANQGSEA. The CDR3 is 13 amino acids. This CDR3 is CSVSGRVGNIQYF. CDR3 bases: TGCAGCGTGTCGGGCAGGGTGGGAAACATTCAGTACTTC.